The 21 T cell receptor beta chains in this list originate from one sample, sequenced in a study of control samples from healthy donors and cancer patients. Clones were sequenced by immunoSEQ multiplex PCR, and TCRdb holds only the in-frame ones, with some missing. The sample consists of about 100,000 clones, roughly 90% of them appearing once. Sequences were obtained from blood. The source of these receptors is a woman in her forties or fifties in good health.

The sample holds a few counts of this clone. This chain connects TRBV7-2 to TRBJ2-1; D assignment may be TRBD1 or TRBD2 (5 bases each). CDR3 length: 13 residues. Germline V gene sequence: CDR1 SGHTA, CDR2 FQGNSA. Trimming removed 4 bases from V and 7 bases from J, with 11 bases in between. The CDR3 DNA follows: TGTGCCAGCAGCTCTGGGACCTTGAATGAGCAGTTCTTC. Amino acid sequence: CASSSGTLNEQFF.

The chain employs TRBV5-1 and TRBJ1-1; no clear D. The CDR3 spans 14 residues. Per the germline V gene, CDR1 is SGHRS and CDR2 is YFSETQ. Trimming shortened V by 0 bases and J by 4 bases, and 10 bases separated the two germline ends. The CDR3 DNA sequence: TGCGCCAGCAGCTTGGATCATGGGCTCACTGAAGCTTTCTTT. Its translation is CASSLDHGLTEAFF.

The V call is TRBV7-3, the J call TRBJ2-3; 12 bases fit TRBD2. This CDR3 region has 16 residues. From germline, CDR1 is SGHTA and CDR2 FQGTGA. The V gene end was trimmed by 5 bases and the J gene end by 2 bases; junction bases not matched to a gene: 5. The DNA of the CDR3 is TGTGCCAGCAGCGGGGCTAGCGGGGGGGCCACAGATACGCAGTATTTT. Translated, it gives CASSGASGGATDTQYF.

This chain uses TRBV11-1 with TRBJ1-2, with D possibly being TRBD1 (5 bases). Germline V CDR1 and CDR2: SGHAT, FQDESV (reference sequence). The length of the CDR3 is 15 residues. V was clipped by 6 bases and J by 10 bases, with 24 bases between them. As DNA, the CDR3 is TGTGCCAGCAGGCCCACAGGAGGCCAGGCCTTCGACTACACCTTC. Amino acids: CASRPTGGQAFDYTF. The whole variable domain, remainder taken from reference TRBV11-1 and TRBJ1-2, is EAEVAQSPRYKITEKSQAVAFWCDPISGHATLYWYRQILGQGPELLVQFQDESVVDDSQLPKDRFSAERLKGVDSTLKIQPAELGDSAMYLCASRPTGGQAFDYTFGSGTRLTVV.

The chain combines TRBV19 with TRBJ1-3; 9 nucleotides align to TRBD1. CDR1 LNHDA and CDR2 SQIVND come from the germline V gene (reference sequence). V lost 6 bases and J lost 2; bases outside the gene matches: 5. The CDR3 sequence is 15 residues long. The CDR3 spells CASSKDRGTGNTIYF. The CDR3 nucleotides are TGTGCCAGTAGCAAAGACAGGGGGACTGGAAACACCATATATTTT.

The chain links TRBV27 to TRBJ1-2; the match to TRBD1 covers 7 bases. The CDR3 spans 14 residues. The trim removed 6 bases at V and 4 bases at J, leaving 8 bases unmatched. From germline, CDR1 is MNHEY and CDR2 SMNVEV (reference sequence). CDR3 DNA: TGTGCCAGCAGCCCCAAAGGGGGCCCCTATGGCTACACCTTC. This sequence encodes CASSPKGGPYGYTF.

The chain combines TRBV29-1 with TRBJ1-1; no reliable D call. CDR1 SQVTM and CDR2 ANQGSEA come from the germline V gene. V gave up 6 bases and J gave up 1 base, with 6 bases separating them. There are 11 residues in the CDR3. The CDR3 sequence is CSVGRNTEAFF. The CDR3 DNA is TGCAGCGTCGGACGGAACACTGAAGCTTTCTTT.

The chain couples TRBV29-1 to TRBJ2-5; D remains ambiguous. The CDR3 runs 12 residues. V was trimmed by 2 bases and J by 1 base, leaving 5 bases between them. CDR1 and CDR2 (germline): SQVTM, ANQGSEA. CDR3 region: CSVETIQETQYF. CDR3 nucleotides: TGCAGCGTTGAAACAATCCAAGAGACCCAGTACTTC. Drawing the rest from reference TRBV29-1 and TRBJ2-5, the complete variable domain is SAVISQKPSRDICQRGTSLTIQCQVDSQVTMMFWYRQQPGQSLTLIATANQGSEATYESGFVIDKFPISRPNLTFSTLTVSNMSPEDSSIYLCSVETIQETQYFGPGTRLLVL.

This chain links TRBV18 with TRBJ1-1; D gene unclear. V dropped 0 bases and J dropped 4 bases, with 12 bases sitting between them. Per germline, CDR1 KGHSH and CDR2 LQKENI. CDR3 length: 15 amino acids. DNA for the CDR3: TGTGCCAGCTCACCACCGAGCGGATTTGGCACTGAAGCTTTCTTT. As protein: CASSPPSGFGTEAFF.

The V and J genes are TRBV6-5 and TRBJ2-7; TRBD1 agrees at 7 bases. Trimming cost V 0 bases and J 6 bases; bases outside gene matches: 2. This CDR3 is built from 13 residues. Germline V lookup: CDR1 MNHEY, CDR2 SVGAGI. CDR3 sequence: CASSYSTGFEQYV. Written as DNA, the CDR3 is TGTGCCAGCAGTTACTCGACAGGGTTCGAGCAGTACGTC.

V and J are TRBV19 and TRBJ2-5, with D perhaps matching TRBD2 (5 bases). Per germline, CDR1 LNHDA and CDR2 SQIVND (reference sequence). The V gene lost 3 bases and the J gene lost 6 bases, with 14 bases spanning the gap. The CDR3 has 14 amino acids. CDR3 sequence (DNA): TGTGCCAGTAGTATTCCCGGGGATTCTAAGACCCAGTACTTC. The encoded protein is CASSIPGDSKTQYF.

J is TRBJ2-7 and V is TRBV27; 11 nucleotides line up with TRBD2. CDR1 is MNHEY, CDR2 SMNVEV, per germline (reference sequence). The CDR3 extends over 19 amino acids. With V trimmed by 4 bases and J by 1 base, 15 bases remained unmatched. The CDR3 nucleotides are TGTGCCAGCAGTTCCGGGCCCTCCTTAGCGGGGGGGCCGTCCTACGAGCAGTACTTC. Its protein is CASSSGPSLAGGPSYEQYF.

V is TRBV19 and J is TRBJ2-2; 7 bases map to TRBD1. The V segment lost 11 bases and the J segment 6 bases; nucleotides outside the gene matches: 9. The CDR3 length is 13 residues. Germline assignment: CDR1 LNHDA and CDR2 SQIVND (reference sequence). CDR3 DNA: TGTGCCGGACGACAGGGAAAATCCGGGGAGCTGTTTTTT. The encoded protein is CAGRQGKSGELFF. The variable domain in full, completed from reference TRBV19 and TRBJ2-2, reads DGGITQSPKYLFRKEGQNVTLSCEQNLNHDAMYWYRQDPGQGLRLIYYSQIVNDFQKGDIAEGYSVSREKKESFPLTVTSAQKNPTAFYLCAGRQGKSGELFFGEGSRLTVL.

This clone was observed once. The chain combines TRBV19 with TRBJ1-1; TRBD1 might be the D (6 bases). Germline V gene sequence: CDR1 LNHDA, CDR2 SQIVND (reference sequence). Between the trimmed V and J ends, which lost 7 bases and 10 bases, there was a span of 16 bases. The CDR3 is 12 residues long. The CDR3 region has the DNA TGTGCCAGTACCGGACAGCCTGGGGTAGCTTTCTTT. Translated: CASTGQPGVAFF.

The chain has TRBV3-1 (or the pseudogene TRBV3-2) and TRBJ1-2; TRBD1 agrees at 7 bases. The CDR3 runs 17 residues. Germline loops: CDR1 LGHDT, CDR2 YNNKEL (reference sequence). J lost 1 base, V lost 1 base, and 9 bases had no gene match. CDR3 sequence: CASSQVGQAVLNYGYTF. DNA for the CDR3: TGTGCCAGCAGCCAAGTCGGACAGGCGGTCCTTAACTATGGCTACACCTTC.

The rearrangement joins TRBV9 to TRBJ2-3; 8 nucleotides match TRBD2. Germline CDR1 is SGDLS and CDR2 is YYNGEE. V lost 4 bases to trimming and J lost 2 bases; unmatched junction nucleotides: 6. This CDR3 is built from 15 residues. CDR3 sequence (DNA): TGTGCCAGCAGCAAAGCGGGGGACTCCACAGATACGCAGTATTTT. Translated, it gives CASSKAGDSTDTQYF. The full variable domain, rest sourced from reference TRBV9 and TRBJ2-3, is DSGVTQTPKHLITATGQRVTLRCSPRSGDLSVYWYQQSLDQGLQFLIQYYNGEERAKGNILERFSAQQFPDLHSELNLSSLELGDSALYFCASSKAGDSTDTQYFGPGTRLTVL.

The chain carries TRBV7-6 and TRBJ2-1, with TRBD1 matching over 11 bases. The CDR3 extends over 14 amino acids. V dropped 5 bases and J dropped 6; count of bases not matched to a gene: 3. Germline CDR1 reads SGHVS; CDR2 reads FNYEAQ. The CDR3 spells CASSGQGASNEQFF. CDR3 sequence (DNA): TGTGCCAGCAGCGGACAGGGGGCGTCCAATGAGCAGTTCTTC.

This clone was seen more than once but under ten times. The gene calls are TRBV27 and TRBJ2-3; D remains unclear. Trimming took off 2 bases at V and 2 bases at J, with 8 bases between the two ends. CDR1 is MNHEY and CDR2 is SMNVEV in the germline V gene (reference sequence). The CDR3 is 14 residues long. This CDR3 is CASSLTVTTDTQYF. The CDR3 nucleotides read TGTGCCAGCAGTTTAACAGTGACCACAGATACGCAGTATTTT.

V usage is TRBV7-8 and J usage is TRBJ2-1; D is perhaps TRBD2 (7 bases). V shed 4 bases and J shed 0 bases, with 22 bases lying between them. This CDR3 contains 19 residues. Germline lookup yields CDR1 SGHVS and CDR2 FQNEAQ. The CDR3 coding sequence is TGTGCCAGCAGCTATAACTTTGAAGGGGGGGGCTCCTCCTACAATGAGCAGTTCTTC. Encoded protein: CASSYNFEGGGSSYNEQFF.

This chain connects TRBV30 to TRBJ1-5, with D tentatively TRBD1 (5 bases). Germline V gene sequence: CDR1 GTSNPN, CDR2 SVGIG (reference sequence). Trimming took 0 bases from V and 3 from J, leaving 9 bases between them. The CDR3 totals 14 residues. This CDR3 is CAWSVDSSNQPQHF. CDR3 in DNA: TGTGCCTGGAGTGTTGACAGTTCCAATCAGCCCCAGCATTTT.

This chain links TRBV7-2 with TRBJ2-6; D is possibly TRBD1 or TRBD2 (6 bases each). The germline V gene encodes CDR1 SGHTA and CDR2 FQGNSA. The CDR3 sequence is 16 residues long. The V gene lost 4 bases and the J gene lost 3 bases, with 13 bases spanning the gap. The CDR3 loop reads CASSSSGAFGANVLTF. The CDR3 DNA reads as TGTGCCAGCAGCTCTTCGGGGGCCTTTGGGGCCAACGTCCTGACTTTC.